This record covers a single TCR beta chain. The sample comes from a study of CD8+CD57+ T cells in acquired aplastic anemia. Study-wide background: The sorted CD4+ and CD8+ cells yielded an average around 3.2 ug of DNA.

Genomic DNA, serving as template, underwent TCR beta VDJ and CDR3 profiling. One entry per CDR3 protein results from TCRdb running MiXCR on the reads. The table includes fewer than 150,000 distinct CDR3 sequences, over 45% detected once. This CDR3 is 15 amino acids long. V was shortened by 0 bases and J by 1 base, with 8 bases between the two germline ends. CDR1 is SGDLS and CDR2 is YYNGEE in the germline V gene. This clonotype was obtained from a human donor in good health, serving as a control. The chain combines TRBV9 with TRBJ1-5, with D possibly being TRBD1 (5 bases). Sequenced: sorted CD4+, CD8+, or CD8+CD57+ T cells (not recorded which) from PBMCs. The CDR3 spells CASSVGGTSNQPQHF. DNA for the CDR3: TGTGCCAGCAGCGTAGGGGGGACCAGCAATCAGCCCCAGCATTTT.